Listed below are T cell receptor beta chains from one sample, sequenced in a study of a mutant IDH1 vaccine in newly diagnosed glioma. Generated by immunoSEQ multiplex PCR, the TCRdb table keeps only in-frame clones and is missing some. Among some 16,000 clones listed, nearly 97% were seen once. The material was peripheral blood mononuclear cells (PBMCs), obtained from a glioma patient treated with radiotherapy, temozolomide or both. These TCRs come from a woman younger than 35 with glioma. Some clones in this sample may be carry-over from other donors' samples. CDR3s include the opening cysteine and the closing phenylalanine or tryptophan. D genes are given only for firm matches. Size is stated for part of the rows, as once, few or many counts, or as a class when the clone is expanded.

D: TRBD1; length: 16; size: NA; V: TRBV11-3; J: TRBJ1-3; DNA: TGTGCCAGCAGCTTAGATTCAGGGGGACCTGGAAACACCATATATTTT; CDR3: CASSLDSGGPGNTIYF
D: TRBD1; length: 14; size: NA; V: TRBV18; J: TRBJ2-1; DNA: TGTGCCAGCTCACCAACAGGGGATTACAATGAGCAGTTCTTC; CDR3: CASSPTGDYNEQFF
D: NA; length: 14; size: NA; V: TRBV27; J: TRBJ1-2; DNA: TGTGCCAGCAGTTTGGTCATGGGAGCAGGGGGCTACACCTTC; CDR3: CASSLVMGAGGYTF
D: TRBD2; length: 14; size: NA; V: TRBV9; J: TRBJ2-3; DNA: TGTGCCAGCAGCGACCAAGCGGGGACAGATACGCAGTATTTT; CDR3: CASSDQAGTDTQYF
D: NA; length: 16; size: NA; V: TRBV19; J: TRBJ1-1; DNA: TGTGCCAGTAGCTCGCAGCAGGGTTCGTCGAACACTGAAGCTTTCTTT; CDR3: CASSSQQGSSNTEAFF
D: TRBD1; length: 14; size: NA; V: TRBV2; J: TRBJ1-1; DNA: TGTGCCAGCAACCAACAGGGGGAGAACACTGAAGCTTTCTTT; CDR3: CASNQQGENTEAFF
D: NA; length: 13; size: NA; V: TRBV18; J: TRBJ2-7; DNA: TGTGCCAGCTCACCCCAGACAGTCCTCGAGCAGTACTTC; CDR3: CASSPQTVLEQYF
D: TRBD1; length: 13; size: once; V: TRBV19; J: TRBJ1-1; DNA: TGTGCCAGTGGGGAACAGGGGAGCACTGAAGCTTTCTTT; CDR3: CASGEQGSTEAFF
D: TRBD1; length: 16; size: NA; V: TRBV27; J: TRBJ1-5; DNA: TGTGCCAGCAGTTTAAGTAGTACAGGGGTTGGTCAGCCCCAGCATTTT; CDR3: CASSLSSTGVGQPQHF
D: NA; length: 12; size: NA; V: TRBV5-8; J: TRBJ1-2; DNA: TGTGCCAGCAGGGGTATCGGCTATGGCTACACCTTC; CDR3: CASRGIGYGYTF
D: TRBD2; length: 15; size: NA; V: TRBV14; J: TRBJ2-7; DNA: TGTGCCAGCAGCATAGGACTGGGAGGGTCCTACGAGCAGTACTTC; CDR3: CASSIGLGGSYEQYF
D: NA; length: 15; size: NA; V: TRBV19; J: TRBJ1-2; DNA: TGTGCCAGTAGGATGGGCAGACCCCCTCTCTATGGCTACACCTTC; CDR3: CASRMGRPPLYGYTF
D: NA; length: 15; size: once; V: TRBV19; J: TRBJ1-2; DNA: TGTGCCAGTAGGTACACTACGGCTTCTAACTATGGCTACACCTTC; CDR3: CASRYTTASNYGYTF
D: TRBD2; length: 16; size: NA; V: TRBV2; J: TRBJ2-1; DNA: TGTGCCAGCAGTAACAGGACTAGCGGGCTCTACAATGAGCAGTTCTTC; CDR3: CASSNRTSGLYNEQFF
D: TRBD1; length: 17; size: NA; V: TRBV10-1; J: TRBJ2-3; DNA: TGCGCCAGCATAGACAGGGCAGGCACCTTTTTCACAGATACGCAGTATTTT; CDR3: CASIDRAGTFFTDTQYF
D: TRBD1; length: 13; size: NA; V: TRBV6-5; J: TRBJ1-5; DNA: TGTGCCAGCGGCGACAGGGCCAATCAGCCCCAGCATTTT; CDR3: CASGDRANQPQHF